Listed below are T cell receptor beta chains from one sample, sequenced in a study of T-cell memory formation after mild COVID-19. One entry per CDR3 protein, called by TCRdb with MiXCR from the 5' RACE reads. The repertoire holds about 400,000 distinct CDR3 sequences, with 14% as singletons. The sample was PBMCs or a T cell subset sorted from them (not recorded which). The receptors here all came from a man aged 18 to 30 who had mild COVID-19 (a few samples of this study predate the infection). Cell type and time point are not known. Each CDR3 is given with its conserved first and last residue. The D gene is left open where the match is weak. Some rows mark clone size as missing; the rest say once, few, many or name a class of expanded clone.

d_call: .
v_call: TRBV7-2
clone_size: .
j_call: TRBJ1-5
cdr3_nt: TGTGCCAGCAGCGGAGGGGGGCTAGGCAATCAGCCCCAGCATTTT
cdr3_aa: CASSGGGLGNQPQHF

d_call: .
v_call: TRBV7-3
clone_size: .
j_call: TRBJ2-3
cdr3_nt: TGTGCCAGCGCCTTGGGGGGGCCCACAGATACGCAGTATTTT
cdr3_aa: CASALGGPTDTQYF

d_call: .
v_call: TRBV7-2
clone_size: many
j_call: TRBJ2-4
cdr3_nt: TGTGCCAGCAGCGGAGGCCAGGACCGAAACATTCAGTACTTC
cdr3_aa: CASSGGQDRNIQYF

d_call: .
v_call: TRBV7-2
clone_size: .
j_call: TRBJ2-1
cdr3_nt: TGTGCCAGCAGCTTAGCGCCAGTATTCACAGGAACAGACAATGAGCAGTTCTTC
cdr3_aa: CASSLAPVFTGTDNEQFF

d_call: TRBD1
v_call: TRBV27
clone_size: few
j_call: TRBJ1-5
cdr3_nt: TGTGCCAGCCGTACAGGGGAACAGCCCCAGCATTTT
cdr3_aa: CASRTGEQPQHF

d_call: TRBD1
v_call: TRBV6-5
clone_size: .
j_call: TRBJ1-5
cdr3_nt: TGTGCCAGCAGTAACTCCGGGACAGGGAATCAGCCCCAGCATTTT
cdr3_aa: CASSNSGTGNQPQHF

d_call: .
v_call: TRBV21-1
clone_size: .
j_call: TRBJ1-4
cdr3_nt: TGTGCCATCACCCACGGCGGAGAAAAACTGTTTTTT
cdr3_aa: CAITHGGEKLFF

d_call: TRBD2
v_call: TRBV29-1
clone_size: few
j_call: TRBJ2-5
cdr3_nt: TGCAGCTACAGCGGGGGGGACCAAGAGACCCAGTACTTC
cdr3_aa: CSYSGGDQETQYF

d_call: TRBD2
v_call: TRBV6-1
clone_size: few
j_call: TRBJ2-5
cdr3_nt: TGTGCCAGCAGTGAAGTGGGACTAGCGGGGCAGGAGACCCAGTACTTC
cdr3_aa: CASSEVGLAGQETQYF

d_call: .
v_call: TRBV6-2/TRBV6-3
clone_size: .
j_call: TRBJ1-2
cdr3_nt: TGTGCCAGCAGTTACAAGGGAAGTCTAGGCTACACCTTC
cdr3_aa: CASSYKGSLGYTF

d_call: .
v_call: TRBV15
clone_size: .
j_call: TRBJ2-1
cdr3_nt: TGTGCCACCAGCAGATTCGAGAATGAGCAGTTCTTC
cdr3_aa: CATSRFENEQFF

d_call: .
v_call: TRBV21-1
clone_size: few
j_call: TRBJ1-1
cdr3_nt: TGTGCCAGCAGCAAGGCCAGGGGAGATCGGAACACTGAAGCTTTCTTT
cdr3_aa: CASSKARGDRNTEAFF

d_call: TRBD2
v_call: TRBV7-2
clone_size: few
j_call: TRBJ2-5
cdr3_nt: TGTGCCAGCAGCCGGCGGGGTAGCGGGGTTGTAAAGACCCAGTACTTC
cdr3_aa: CASSRRGSGVVKTQYF